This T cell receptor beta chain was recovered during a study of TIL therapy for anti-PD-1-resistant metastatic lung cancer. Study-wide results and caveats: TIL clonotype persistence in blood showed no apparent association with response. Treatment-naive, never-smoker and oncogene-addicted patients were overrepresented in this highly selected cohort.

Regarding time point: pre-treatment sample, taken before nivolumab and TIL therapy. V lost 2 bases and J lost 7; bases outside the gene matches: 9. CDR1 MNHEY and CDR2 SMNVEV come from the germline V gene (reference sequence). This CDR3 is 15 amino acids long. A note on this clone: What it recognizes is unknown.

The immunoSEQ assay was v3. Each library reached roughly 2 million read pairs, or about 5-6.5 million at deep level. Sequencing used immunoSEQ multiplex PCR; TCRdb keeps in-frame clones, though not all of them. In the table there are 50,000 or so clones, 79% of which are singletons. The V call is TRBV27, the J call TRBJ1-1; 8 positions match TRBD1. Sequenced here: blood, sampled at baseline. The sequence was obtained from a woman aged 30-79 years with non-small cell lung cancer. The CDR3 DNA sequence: TGTGCCAGCAGTTTAGGGACAGGAGGATCTGATGAAGCTTTCTTT. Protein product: CASSLGTGGSDEAFF.